These 32 T cell receptor beta chains originate from one sample sequenced in a study of OX40 agonist ivuxolimab in advanced cancers. Libraries were prepared by immunoSEQ multiplex PCR; TCRdb keeps only in-frame clonotypes and omits some of them. Of 49,000 or so clones listed, roughly nine tenths are singletons. Sample: CD4+ or CD8+ T cells sorted from blood, taken in a trial of the OX40 agonist ivuxolimab. Receptor source: an adult with an advanced solid tumor such as melanoma, head and neck, liver or kidney cancer.

The rearrangement uses TRBV7-9 and TRBJ2-1, with 9 bases fitting TRBD2. This CDR3 has 16 residues. Germline CDR1 is SEHNR and CDR2 is FQNEAQ (reference sequence). V lost 5 bases, J lost 7 bases, and 12 bases stayed unmatched. CDR3 region: CASSKSGLAGINEQFF. The CDR3 DNA follows: TGTGCCAGCAGCAAAAGCGGGCTAGCGGGGATAAATGAGCAGTTCTTC. Full variable domain (remainder filled in from reference TRBV7-9 and TRBJ2-1): DTGVSQNPRHKITKRGQNVTFRCDPISEHNRLYWYRQTLGQGPEFLTYFQNEAQLEKSRLLSDRFSAERPKGSFSTLEIQRTEQGDSAMYLCASSKSGLAGINEQFFGPGTRLTVL.

V usage is TRBV29-1 and J usage is TRBJ2-7; D is perhaps TRBD1 or TRBD2 (6 bases each). The CDR3 extends over 14 amino acids. Germline values: CDR1 SQVTM, CDR2 ANQGSEA. The germline V and J ends were trimmed by 5 bases and 0 bases, with 14 bases remaining between them. The CDR3 region is CSVSGGLISYEQYF. In nucleotides, the CDR3 is TGCAGCGTTTCCGGGGGCCTGATCTCCTACGAGCAGTACTTC.

The chain employs TRBV11-3 and TRBJ2-7; D remains ambiguous. Per the germline V gene, CDR1 is SGHNT and CDR2 is YENEEA. The CDR3 loop spans 14 amino acids. Trimming stripped 5 bases from V and 2 bases from J, with 13 bases between. The CDR3 loop reads CASSLPGTPYEQYF. The CDR3 DNA reads TGTGCCAGCAGCCTACCTGGCACCCCCTACGAGCAGTACTTC.

As for this clone: The sample carries other DNA sequences with the same CDR3. The chain links TRBV10-3 to TRBJ1-2; D not resolved. The V gene's germline CDR1 is ENHRY and CDR2 SYGVKD. This CDR3 region has 14 residues. V was clipped by 0 bases and J by 2 bases, with 7 bases between them. The CDR3 nucleotides are TGTGCCATCAGTGAGTCCCCACGGAACTATGGCTACACCTTC. It yields the protein CAISESPRNYGYTF.

Ten or more counts support this clone. CDR3 in DNA: TGTGCCAGCAGTTACAAGGCCACCACTGGCTACACCTTC. The encoded protein is CASSYKATTGYTF. The chain couples TRBV6-5 to TRBJ1-2; D is uncertain. The CDR3 loop spans 13 amino acids. Germline loops: CDR1 MNHEY, CDR2 SVGAGI. V lost 2 bases and J 7 bases, leaving 11 bases between the germline ends.

This clone appeared a single time. This rearrangement joins TRBV6-5 to TRBJ1-5, with D perhaps TRBD1 (6 bases). V gave up 5 bases and J gave up 0 bases, with 11 bases separating them. CDR3 size: 15 residues. Looked up from germline, CDR1 is MNHEY and CDR2 is SVGAGI. CDR3 sequence (DNA): TGTGCCAGCAGTGCCGGACAGTATAGCAATCAGCCCCAGCATTTT. Translation: CASSAGQYSNQPQHF.

The rearrangement links TRBV11-2 to TRBJ1-3; 9 bases match TRBD1. The V and J ends lost 4 bases and 0 bases, in that order; junction bases with no gene match: 10. This CDR3 is 18 amino acids long. Per germline, CDR1 SGHAT and CDR2 FQNNGV. CDR3 amino acids: CASSYPGQGIGSGNTIYF. In nucleotides, the CDR3 is TGTGCCAGCAGCTATCCGGGACAGGGTATCGGCTCTGGAAACACCATATATTTT. The complete variable domain, with remaining parts taken from reference TRBV11-2 and TRBJ1-3, reads EAGVAQSPRYKIIEKRQSVAFWCNPISGHATLYWYQQILGQGPKLLIQFQNNGVVDDSQLPKDRFSAERLKGVDSTLKIQPAKLEDSAVYLCASSYPGQGIGSGNTIYFGEGSWLTVV.

This sequence joins TRBV9 and TRBJ2-7; 9 bases line up with TRBD2. The V segment lost 7 bases and the J segment 7 bases; nucleotides outside the gene matches: 15. The CDR3 loop spans 15 amino acids. Germline CDR1 reads SGDLS; CDR2 reads YYNGEE. For the CDR3, the DNA is TGTGCCAGCTCCCAGTGGGCGGGAGGGCCGGAAGAGCAGTACTTC. Its protein is CASSQWAGGPEEQYF.

DNA for the CDR3: TGTGCCAGCAGTTATCCCCGACTAGCTGATGAGCAGTTCTTC. This translates into CASSYPRLADEQFF. J is TRBJ2-1 and V is TRBV6-6; 7 bases are shared with TRBD2. The CDR3 is 14 amino acids. V was pared by 3 bases and J by 8 bases, with 7 bases of the junction left unmatched. The germline CDR1 and CDR2 sequences are MNHNY and SVGAGI (reference sequence).

This clone was recorded at least ten times. The genes are TRBV4-3 and TRBJ1-2; the D is unclear. The CDR3 extends over 16 amino acids. Germline V gene sequence: CDR1 LGHNA, CDR2 YSLEER. V was pared by 0 bases and J by 4 bases, with 15 bases between. The DNA of the CDR3 is TGCGCCAGCAGCCAAGATAAGGTTAACAGTTTCTATGGCTACACCTTC. Translating gives CASSQDKVNSFYGYTF.

The rearrangement joins TRBV4-3 to TRBJ2-2; 9 nucleotides match TRBD1. CDR1 and CDR2 from the germline V gene are LGHNA and YSLEER. The CDR3 runs to 15 residues. The J segment lost 6 bases and the V segment lost 3 bases, leaving 5 bases of the junction unmatched. The chain's CDR3 is CASSHYGTGSGELFF. The CDR3 coding sequence is TGCGCCAGCAGCCACTACGGGACAGGGTCCGGGGAGCTGTTTTTT.

The V and J genes are TRBV7-3 and TRBJ2-3; tentative D call: TRBD2 (7 bases). V was trimmed by 5 bases and J by 2 bases, leaving 23 bases between them. The CDR3 runs to 18 residues. CDR1 and CDR2 (germline): SGHTA, FQGTGA. The CDR3 protein is CASSPHPSGGGATDTQYF. CDR3 nucleotides: TGTGCCAGCAGCCCCCATCCTAGCGGAGGGGGTGCCACAGATACGCAGTATTTT.

The genes are TRBV7-9 and TRBJ2-2; D is unresolved. This CDR3 has 11 residues. In germline, CDR1 is SEHNR, CDR2 FQNEAQ (reference sequence). The V end was cut by 3 bases, the J end by 6 bases, with 2 bases between. The CDR3 reads CASSLAGELFF. The CDR3 nucleotides are TGTGCCAGCAGCTTGGCCGGGGAGCTGTTTTTT.

This rearrangement joins TRBV9 to TRBJ2-7, with D unresolved. The V end lost 4 bases, the J end lost 6 bases, and 20 bases lay between the germline ends. Germline V gene data show CDR1 as SGDLS and CDR2 as YYNGEE. The length of the CDR3 is 15 residues. CDR3 in DNA: TGTGCCAGCAGCTCCCCCTTAGGCGGCTCGAGCGAGCAGTACTTC. This gives the protein CASSSPLGGSSEQYF.

The chain couples TRBV4-3 to TRBJ1-5; no reliable D call. This CDR3 is 15 amino acids long. The V gene lost 0 bases and the J gene lost 1 base, with 7 bases spanning the gap. The V gene's germline CDR1 is LGHNA and CDR2 YSLEER. CDR3 loop: CASSQDATSNQPQHF. The CDR3 DNA reads as TGCGCCAGCAGCCAAGATGCCACCAGCAATCAGCCCCAGCATTTT.

This chain joins TRBV7-3 and TRBJ1-2; perhaps TRBD1 as D (6 bases). Germline V gene data show CDR1 as SGHTA and CDR2 as FQGTGA. V dropped 2 bases and J dropped 4 bases, with 14 bases sitting between them. The CDR3 has 15 residues. The CDR3: CASSLWAGVGYGYTF. DNA for the CDR3: TGTGCCAGCAGCTTATGGGCAGGGGTGGGCTATGGCTACACCTTC.

This clone turned up a few times. The DNA of the CDR3 is TGCGCCAGCACAGAGCTGAACACTGAAGCTTTCTTT. It translates to CASTELNTEAFF. The V gene is TRBV10-2, the J gene TRBJ1-1; D gene unclear. Trimming pared 7 bases from V and 0 bases from J, leaving 6 bases between. CDR1 WSHSY and CDR2 SAAADI come from the germline V gene. CDR3 length equals 12 residues.

J is TRBJ2-7 and V is TRBV19; a weak D match, TRBD2 (6 bases). CDR3 length equals 14 residues. V lost 7 bases and J 6 bases, leaving 19 bases between the germline ends. Per germline, CDR1 LNHDA and CDR2 SQIVND (reference sequence). The CDR3 loop is CASNFGTGLGEQYF. The CDR3 DNA reads TGTGCCAGTAACTTTGGGACTGGCTTGGGCGAGCAGTACTTC.

The chain links TRBV6-4 to TRBJ2-7; TRBD2 might be the D (6 bases). V was clipped by 8 bases and J by 0 bases, with 14 bases between them. The CDR3 has 14 residues. Germline CDR1 is MRHNA and CDR2 is SNTAGT. CDR3 nucleotide sequence: TGTGCCAGCGGGGACGGGACTGCCTCCTACGAGCAGTACTTC. The encoded protein is CASGDGTASYEQYF.

V is TRBV13 and J is TRBJ2-3; 12 nucleotides align to TRBD2. Unmatched junction bases numbered 6, after V lost 8 bases and J lost 3 bases. Germline V gene lookup returns CDR1 PRHDT and CDR2 FYEKMQ (reference sequence). The CDR3 consists of 15 residues. CDR3 loop: CASGRTSGITDTQYF. Written as DNA, the CDR3 is TGTGCCAGCGGAAGGACTAGCGGGATTACAGATACGCAGTATTTT.

V is TRBV7-3 and J is TRBJ1-2; possibly TRBD1 for D (6 bases). CDR1 and CDR2 from the germline V gene are SGHTA and FQGTGA. Deletions cut 2 bases from V and 1 base from J, with 11 bases between. The CDR3 runs 15 residues. The DNA for the CDR3 is TGTGCCAGCAGCTTAGGCGGGACACTTAACTATGGCTACACCTTC. It translates to CASSLGGTLNYGYTF.

This clone showed up just a few times. The chain combines TRBV15 with TRBJ1-4, with 7 nucleotides matching TRBD1. The J segment lost 8 bases and the V segment lost 4 bases, leaving 7 bases of the junction unmatched. The CDR3 loop spans 14 amino acids. In germline, CDR1 is LNHNV, CDR2 YYDKDF (reference sequence). The CDR3 DNA reads TGTGCCACCAGCAACAGGGGCGGGAGCGAAAAACTGTTTTTT. It encodes CATSNRGGSEKLFF. Using reference TRBV15 and TRBJ1-4 for the parts outside the CDR3, the full variable domain is DAMVIQNPRYQVTQFGKPVTLSCSQTLNHNVMYWYQQKSSQAPKLLFHYYDKDFNNEADTPDNFQSRRPNTSFCFLDIRSPGLGDTAMYLCATSNRGGSEKLFFGSGTQLSVL.

Points on this clone: Germline is not matched at one junction end, which may reflect a read error. The chain links TRBV6-5 to TRBJ1-2, with D maybe TRBD1 (6 bases). The CDR3 spans 13 residues. CDR1 and CDR2 from the germline V gene are MNHEY and SVGAGI. CDR3 protein: CASSSGVLGGLVF. The CDR3 DNA reads as TGTGCCAGCAGTTCGGGCGTTTTGGGGGGCTTAGTGTTC.

This chain uses TRBV29-1 with TRBJ1-1; D gene ambiguous. This CDR3 has 14 amino acids. V dropped 4 bases and J dropped 1 base, with 13 bases sitting between them. CDR1 is SQVTM and CDR2 is ANQGSEA in the germline V gene. The CDR3 spells CSVVSTSRNTEAFF. The CDR3, as DNA: TGCAGCGTTGTTAGTACGTCCAGGAACACTGAAGCTTTCTTT.

The V and J genes are TRBV5-6 and TRBJ2-5; the D gene could be TRBD1 or TRBD2 (5 bases each). Matching the DNA end better, TRBJ2-7 makes the J call doubtful. Germline CDR1 is SGHDT and CDR2 is YYEEEE. The CDR3 sequence is 13 residues long. The CDR3 here is CASSLRGAYEQYF. CDR3 nucleotide sequence: TGTGCCAGCAGCTTGAGGGGAGCCTACGAGCAGTACTTC.

V and J are TRBV27 and TRBJ2-7; D remains ambiguous. The CDR3 has 14 amino acids. Trimming stripped 5 bases from V and 0 bases from J, with 11 bases between. Germline-derived CDR1 and CDR2 are MNHEY and SMNVEV (reference sequence). CDR3 amino acids: CASSLGIFSYEQYF. Written as DNA, the CDR3 is TGTGCCAGCAGTCTAGGGATTTTCTCCTACGAGCAGTACTTC.

CDR3 residues: CASSPDRGNEQFF. The DNA of the CDR3 is TGTGCCAGCAGTCCGGACCGGGGCAATGAGCAGTTCTTC. The V call is TRBV14, the J call TRBJ2-1, with a possible D match to TRBD2 (5 bases). The CDR3 contains 13 residues. The V gene lost 6 bases and the J gene lost 6 bases, with 12 bases spanning the gap. In germline, CDR1 is SGHDN, CDR2 FVKESK.

The chain employs TRBV5-6 and TRBJ2-7, with 8 nucleotides matching TRBD1. Germline CDR1 reads SGHDT; CDR2 reads YYEEEE. CDR3 size: 14 residues. The J segment lost 1 base and the V segment lost 3 bases, leaving 3 bases of the junction unmatched. The CDR3 DNA sequence: TGTGCCAGCAGCTCGACAGGGGAATCCTACGAGCAGTACTTC. Amino acids: CASSSTGESYEQYF. The full variable domain, in which reference TRBV5-6 and TRBJ2-7 provide the parts outside the CDR3, is DAGVTQSPTHLIKTRGQQVTLRCSPKSGHDTVSWYQQALGQGPQFIFQYYEEEERQRGNFPDRFSGHQFPNYSSELNVNALLLGDSALYLCASSSTGESYEQYFGPGTRLTVT.

The gene calls are TRBV7-9 and TRBJ2-1; D uncertain. CDR3 length: 14 residues. Germline V CDR1 and CDR2: SEHNR, FQNEAQ (reference sequence). Trimming left V 5 bases short and J 4 bases short, with 12 bases between. In DNA, the CDR3 is TGTGCCAGCAGCCCAGAAGAGAGGTACAATGAGCAGTTCTTC. It translates to CASSPEERYNEQFF.

The rearrangement uses TRBV5-6 and TRBJ2-7; D is possibly TRBD1 (6 bases). V was trimmed by 2 bases and J by 0 bases, leaving 9 bases between them. From germline, CDR1 is SGHDT and CDR2 YYEEEE. CDR3 size: 14 residues. DNA of the CDR3: TGTGCCAGCAGCTTAGGACAGAGCTCCTACGAGCAGTACTTC. Amino acid sequence: CASSLGQSSYEQYF.

In its sample, this clone was seen once. V usage is TRBV7-3 and J usage is TRBJ2-1; tentative D call: TRBD1 (5 bases). CDR3 size: 13 residues. V lost 4 bases and J 8 bases, leaving 12 bases between the germline ends. Per the germline V gene, CDR1 is SGHTA and CDR2 is FQGTGA. This CDR3 is CASSSPQGHEQFF. The CDR3 nucleotides are TGTGCCAGCAGCTCCCCCCAGGGCCATGAGCAGTTCTTC.

The chain employs TRBV7-6 and TRBJ2-1, with a weak D call TRBD2 (5 bases). The CDR3 is 18 residues long. With 3 bases removed from V and 0 bases from J, the gap between germline ends came to 18 bases. Per germline, CDR1 SGHVS and CDR2 FNYEAQ. The CDR3 DNA follows: TGTGCCAGCAGCTTGCCCTTTGAGCGGAGGTACTCCTACAATGAGCAGTTCTTC. Translated: CASSLPFERRYSYNEQFF.